This T cell receptor (beta chain) was found in a study of early stage breast cancer tumors. Study-wide background: Of around 16 invasive breast tumors, around 13 were hormone receptor-positive, HER2-negative. The ER+/PR+/HER2- tumors included fewer than ten ductal and a few lobular carcinomas.

This clone occurred once. Germline CDR1 MGHRA, CDR2 YSYEKL. This CDR3 has 17 amino acids. V shed 0 bases and J shed 0 bases, with 15 bases lying between them. The protocol was immunoSEQ multiplex PCR, while the TCRdb copy is restricted to in-frame clones and leaves out a portion. Of about 5,400 clones in the sample, approximately 64% are singletons; the top ten hold approximately 9.2%. The chain couples TRBV4-1 to TRBJ2-7; no reliable D call. Material: breast tumor tissue. This clonotype originated in a person between 60 and 70 years old with breast cancer. CDR3 amino acids: CASSQDWALSGSYEQYF. The CDR3 DNA sequence: TGCGCCAGCAGCCAAGATTGGGCTCTGTCCGGCTCCTACGAGCAGTACTTC.